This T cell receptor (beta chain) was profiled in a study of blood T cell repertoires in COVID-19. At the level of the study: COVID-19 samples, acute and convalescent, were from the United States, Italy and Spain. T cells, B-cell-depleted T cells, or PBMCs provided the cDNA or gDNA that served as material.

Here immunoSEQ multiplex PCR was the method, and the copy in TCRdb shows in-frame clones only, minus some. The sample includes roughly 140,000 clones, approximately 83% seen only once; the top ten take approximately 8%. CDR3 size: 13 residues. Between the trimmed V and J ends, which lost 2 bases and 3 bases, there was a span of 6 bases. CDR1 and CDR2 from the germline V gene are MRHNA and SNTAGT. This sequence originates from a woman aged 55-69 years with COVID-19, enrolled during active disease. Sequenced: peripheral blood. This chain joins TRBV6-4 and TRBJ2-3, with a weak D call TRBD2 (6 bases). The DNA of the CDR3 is TGTGCCAGCAGTGACGGGGGGACAGATACGCAGTATTTT. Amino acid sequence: CASSDGGTDTQYF.